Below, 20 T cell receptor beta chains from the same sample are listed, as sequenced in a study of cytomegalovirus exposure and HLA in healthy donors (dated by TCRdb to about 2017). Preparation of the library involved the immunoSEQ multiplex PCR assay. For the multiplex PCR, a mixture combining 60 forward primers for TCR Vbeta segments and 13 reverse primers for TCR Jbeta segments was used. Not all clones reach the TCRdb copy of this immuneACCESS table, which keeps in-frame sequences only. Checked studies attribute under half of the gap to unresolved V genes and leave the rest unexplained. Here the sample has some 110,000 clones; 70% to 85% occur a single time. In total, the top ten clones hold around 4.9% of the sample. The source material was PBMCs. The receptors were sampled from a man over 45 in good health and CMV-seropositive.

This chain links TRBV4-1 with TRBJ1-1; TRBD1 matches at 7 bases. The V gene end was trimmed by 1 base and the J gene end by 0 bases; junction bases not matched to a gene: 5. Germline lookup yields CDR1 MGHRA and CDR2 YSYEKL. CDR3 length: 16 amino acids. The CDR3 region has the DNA TGCGCCAGCAGCCAAGCGCCGGACAGGCTGAACACTGAAGCTTTCTTT. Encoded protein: CASSQAPDRLNTEAFF.

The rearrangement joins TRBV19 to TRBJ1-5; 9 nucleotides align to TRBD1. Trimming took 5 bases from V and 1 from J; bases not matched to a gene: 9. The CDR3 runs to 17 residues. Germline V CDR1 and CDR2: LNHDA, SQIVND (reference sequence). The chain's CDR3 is CASSPAGQGWSNQPQHF. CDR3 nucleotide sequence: TGTGCCAGTAGTCCGGCCGGACAGGGGTGGAGCAATCAGCCCCAGCATTTT.

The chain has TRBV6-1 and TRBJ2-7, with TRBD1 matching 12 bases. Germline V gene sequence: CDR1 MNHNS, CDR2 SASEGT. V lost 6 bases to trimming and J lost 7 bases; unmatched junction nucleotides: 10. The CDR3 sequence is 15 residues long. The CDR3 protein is CASRGGGQGAREQYF. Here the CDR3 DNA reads TGTGCCAGCAGAGGGGGGGGACAGGGGGCTCGGGAGCAGTACTTC.

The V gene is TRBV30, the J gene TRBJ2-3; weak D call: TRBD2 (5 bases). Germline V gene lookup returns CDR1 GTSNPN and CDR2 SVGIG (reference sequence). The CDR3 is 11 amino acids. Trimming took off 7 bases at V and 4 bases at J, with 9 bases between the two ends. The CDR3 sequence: CALKGADTQYF. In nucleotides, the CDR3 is TGTGCCTTAAAGGGAGCAGATACGCAGTATTTT.

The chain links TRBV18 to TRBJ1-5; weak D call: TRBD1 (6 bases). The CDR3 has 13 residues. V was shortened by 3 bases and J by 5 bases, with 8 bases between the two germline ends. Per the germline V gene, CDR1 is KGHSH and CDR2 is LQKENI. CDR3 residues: CASSPGADQPQHF. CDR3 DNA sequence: TGTGCCAGCTCACCGGGGGCGGATCAGCCCCAGCATTTT.

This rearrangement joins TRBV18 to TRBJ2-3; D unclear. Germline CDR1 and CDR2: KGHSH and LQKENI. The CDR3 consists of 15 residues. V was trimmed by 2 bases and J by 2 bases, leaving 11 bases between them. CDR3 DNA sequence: TGTGCCAGCTCACCAACACCTCCCCCCACAGATACGCAGTATTTT. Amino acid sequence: CASSPTPPPTDTQYF. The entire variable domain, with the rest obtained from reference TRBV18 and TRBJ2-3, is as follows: NAGVMQNPRHLVRRRGQEARLRCSPMKGHSHVYWYRQLPEEGLKFMVYLQKENIIDESGMPKERFSAEFPKEGPSILRIQQVVRGDSAAYFCASSPTPPPTDTQYFGPGTRLTVL.

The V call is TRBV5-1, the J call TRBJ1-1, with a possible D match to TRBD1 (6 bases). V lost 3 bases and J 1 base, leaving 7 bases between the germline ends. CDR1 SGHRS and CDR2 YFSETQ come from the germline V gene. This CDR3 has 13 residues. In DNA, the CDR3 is TGCGCCAGCAGCTGGGGACAGAACACTGAAGCTTTCTTT. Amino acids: CASSWGQNTEAFF.

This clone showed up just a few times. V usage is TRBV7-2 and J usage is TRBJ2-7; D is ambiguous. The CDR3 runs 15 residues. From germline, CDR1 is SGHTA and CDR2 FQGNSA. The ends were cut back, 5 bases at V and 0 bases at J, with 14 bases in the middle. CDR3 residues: CASSQARWSSYEQYF. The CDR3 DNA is TGTGCCAGCAGCCAAGCTCGGTGGAGCTCCTACGAGCAGTACTTC. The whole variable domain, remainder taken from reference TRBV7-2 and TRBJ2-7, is GAGVSQSPSNKVTEKGKDVELRCDPISGHTALYWYRQSLGQGLEFLIYFQGNSAPDKSGLPSDRFSAERTGGSVSTLTIQRTQQEDSAVYLCASSQARWSSYEQYFGPGTRLTVT.

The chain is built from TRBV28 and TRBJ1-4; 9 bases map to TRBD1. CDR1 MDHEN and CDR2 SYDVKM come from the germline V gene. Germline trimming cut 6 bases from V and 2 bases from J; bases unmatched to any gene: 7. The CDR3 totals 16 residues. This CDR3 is CASRAEQGATNEKLFF. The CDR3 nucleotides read TGTGCCAGCAGGGCCGAACAGGGGGCCACTAATGAAAAACTGTTTTTT.

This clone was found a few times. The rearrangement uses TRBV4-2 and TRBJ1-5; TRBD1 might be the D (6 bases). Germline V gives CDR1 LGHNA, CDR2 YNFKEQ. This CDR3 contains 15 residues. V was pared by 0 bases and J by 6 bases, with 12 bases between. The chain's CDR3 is CASSQEGGKGQPQHF. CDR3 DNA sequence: TGTGCCAGCAGCCAAGAAGGGGGAAAGGGTCAGCCCCAGCATTTT.

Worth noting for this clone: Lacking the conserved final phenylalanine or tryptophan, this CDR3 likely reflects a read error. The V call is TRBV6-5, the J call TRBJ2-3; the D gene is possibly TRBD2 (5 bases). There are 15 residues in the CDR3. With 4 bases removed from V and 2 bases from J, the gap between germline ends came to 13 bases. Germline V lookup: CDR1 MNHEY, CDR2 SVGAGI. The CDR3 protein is CASSSPGSVTDTQYL. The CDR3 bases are TGTGCCAGCAGTTCGCCGGGATCAGTCACAGATACGCAGTATCTT.

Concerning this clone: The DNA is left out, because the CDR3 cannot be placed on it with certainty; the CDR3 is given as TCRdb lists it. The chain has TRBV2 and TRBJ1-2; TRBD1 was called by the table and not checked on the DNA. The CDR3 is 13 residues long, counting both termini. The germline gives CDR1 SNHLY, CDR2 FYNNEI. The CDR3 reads CASVFWQGYGYTF.

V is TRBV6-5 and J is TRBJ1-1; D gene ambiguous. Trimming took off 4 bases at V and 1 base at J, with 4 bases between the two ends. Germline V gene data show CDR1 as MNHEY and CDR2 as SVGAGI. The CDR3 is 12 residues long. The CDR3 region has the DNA TGTGCCAGCAGTTTCCAGAACACTGAAGCTTTCTTT. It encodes CASSFQNTEAFF.

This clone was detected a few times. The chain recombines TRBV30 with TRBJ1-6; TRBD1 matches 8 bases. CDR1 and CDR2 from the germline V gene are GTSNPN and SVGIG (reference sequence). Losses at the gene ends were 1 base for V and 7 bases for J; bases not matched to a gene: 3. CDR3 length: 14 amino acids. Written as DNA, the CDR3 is TGTGCCTGGAGTGGGACAGGGTGGAATTCACCCCTCCACTTT. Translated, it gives CAWSGTGWNSPLHF.

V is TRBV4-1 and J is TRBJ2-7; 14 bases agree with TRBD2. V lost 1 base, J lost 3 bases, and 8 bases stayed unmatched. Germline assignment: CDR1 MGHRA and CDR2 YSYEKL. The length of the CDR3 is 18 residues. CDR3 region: CASSQGGLAGGSSYEQYF. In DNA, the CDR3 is TGCGCCAGCAGCCAAGGCGGACTAGCGGGGGGCTCCAGCTACGAGCAGTACTTC.

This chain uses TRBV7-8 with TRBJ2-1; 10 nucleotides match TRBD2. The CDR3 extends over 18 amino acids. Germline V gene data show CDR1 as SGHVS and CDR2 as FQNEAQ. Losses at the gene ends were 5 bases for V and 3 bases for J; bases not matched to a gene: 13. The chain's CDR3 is CASSPGGSGGALYNEQFF. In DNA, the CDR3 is TGTGCCAGCAGCCCTGGAGGGAGCGGGGGGGCCCTCTACAATGAGCAGTTCTTC.

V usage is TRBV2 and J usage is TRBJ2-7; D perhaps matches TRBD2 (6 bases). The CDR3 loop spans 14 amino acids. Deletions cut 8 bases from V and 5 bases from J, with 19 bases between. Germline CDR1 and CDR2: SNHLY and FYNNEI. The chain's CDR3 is CASEGTSLLNEQYF. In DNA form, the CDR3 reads TGTGCCAGCGAAGGGACTTCGTTGCTGAACGAGCAGTACTTC.

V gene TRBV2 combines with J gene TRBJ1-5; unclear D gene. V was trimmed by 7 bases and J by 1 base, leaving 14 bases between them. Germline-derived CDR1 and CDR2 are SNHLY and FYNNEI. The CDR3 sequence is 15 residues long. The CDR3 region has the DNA TGTGCCAGCACATCCTCTGGCAGAAGCAATCAGCCCCAGCATTTT. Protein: CASTSSGRSNQPQHF.

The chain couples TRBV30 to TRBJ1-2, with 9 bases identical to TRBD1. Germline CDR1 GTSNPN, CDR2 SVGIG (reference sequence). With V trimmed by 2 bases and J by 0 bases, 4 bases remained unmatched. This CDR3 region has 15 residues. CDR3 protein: CAWSLQGAPNYGYTF. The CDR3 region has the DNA TGTGCCTGGAGTCTACAGGGGGCCCCTAACTATGGCTACACCTTC.

The CDR3 here is CASSVQGANTGELFF. The CDR3 region has the DNA TGTGCCAGCAGTGTCCAGGGGGCGAACACCGGGGAGCTGTTTTTT. This rearrangement joins TRBV2 to TRBJ2-2; TRBD1 matches 7 bases. Germline lookup yields CDR1 SNHLY and CDR2 FYNNEI. There are 15 residues in the CDR3. Trimming at V came to 4 bases and at J to 0 bases, leaving 2 bases not matched to a gene. Full variable domain (outside the CDR3, taken from reference TRBV2 and TRBJ2-2): EPEVTQTPSHQVTQMGQEVILRCVPISNHLYFYWYRQILGQKVEFLVSFYNNEISEKSEIFDDQFSVERPDGSNFTLKIRSTKLEDSAMYFCASSVQGANTGELFFGEGSRLTVL.